This is a list of T cell receptor beta chains from one sample in a study of OX40 agonist ivuxolimab in advanced cancers. Assay used: immunoSEQ multiplex PCR; TCRdb lists only in-frame clones, some missing. The table records under 140,000 clones, 89% of them present only once. Sequences were derived from CD4+ or CD8+ T cells sorted from blood, sampled in a trial of the OX40 agonist ivuxolimab. The source is an adult with an advanced solid tumor such as melanoma, head and neck, liver or kidney cancer. The CDR3 runs from the conserved cysteine through the conserved F or W. Each record gives: CDR3 protein, CDR3 DNA, V gene, D gene, clone size, J gene. D genes are given only for firm matches. Some rows mark clone size as missing; the rest say once, few, many or name a class of expanded clone.

cdr3_aa: CASSYSRDRDQPQHF
cdr3_nt: TGTGCCAGCAGTTACTCCCGGGACAGGGATCAGCCCCAGCATTTT
v_call: TRBV6-5
d_call: TRBD1
clone_size: once
j_call: TRBJ1-5

cdr3_aa: CAWSGSVGNIQYF
cdr3_nt: TGTGCCTGGAGTGGTAGCGTCGGAAACATTCAGTACTTC
v_call: TRBV30
d_call: .
clone_size: .
j_call: TRBJ2-4

cdr3_aa: CASSPGQGGSNTEAFF
cdr3_nt: TGTGCCAGCAGCCCCGGACAGGGTGGTTCGAACACTGAAGCTTTCTTT
v_call: TRBV5-4
d_call: TRBD1
clone_size: .
j_call: TRBJ1-1

cdr3_aa: CASSLGWTGGTGGYTF
cdr3_nt: TGTGCCAGCAGCTTGGGATGGACAGGGGGCACGGGTGGCTACACCTTC
v_call: TRBV5-5
d_call: TRBD1
clone_size: .
j_call: TRBJ1-2

cdr3_aa: CASSLVFAESGNTIYF
cdr3_nt: TGTGCCAGCAGCTTGGTGTTCGCGGAGTCTGGAAACACCATATATTTT
v_call: TRBV5-8
d_call: .
clone_size: .
j_call: TRBJ1-3

cdr3_aa: CASSLEYEQYF
cdr3_nt: TGTGCCAGCAGCTTGGAGTACGAGCAGTACTTC
v_call: TRBV7-9
d_call: .
clone_size: .
j_call: TRBJ2-7

cdr3_aa: CASSYSGTQEDEQYF
cdr3_nt: TGTGCCAGCAGTTACTCGGGGACACAGGAAGACGAGCAGTACTTC
v_call: TRBV6-6
d_call: .
clone_size: .
j_call: TRBJ2-7

cdr3_aa: CASSIGQGNSPLHF
cdr3_nt: TGTGCCAGTAGTATTGGTCAGGGTAATTCACCCCTCCACTTT
v_call: TRBV19
d_call: .
clone_size: few
j_call: TRBJ1-6

cdr3_aa: CASSQDWQGTQAFF
cdr3_nt: TGTGCCAGCAGCCAAGATTGGCAGGGCACCCAAGCTTTCTTT
v_call: TRBV14
d_call: .
clone_size: .
j_call: TRBJ1-1

cdr3_aa: CASKGRARVETQYF
cdr3_nt: TGTGCCAGCAAGGGCAGGGCAAGGGTAGAGACCCAGTACTTC
v_call: TRBV28
d_call: .
clone_size: .
j_call: TRBJ2-5

cdr3_aa: CASSPQENTEAFF
cdr3_nt: TGTGCCAGCAGCCCTCAAGAGAACACTGAAGCTTTCTTT
v_call: TRBV7-6
d_call: .
clone_size: .
j_call: TRBJ1-1

cdr3_aa: CASSWTGGNSPLHF
cdr3_nt: TGTGCCAGCAGCTGGACAGGGGGCAATTCACCCCTCCACTTT
v_call: TRBV27
d_call: TRBD1
clone_size: .
j_call: TRBJ1-6

cdr3_aa: CASSFSSYPLYEQYF
cdr3_nt: TGTGCCAGTAGTTTCTCTAGCTACCCCCTCTACGAGCAGTACTTC
v_call: TRBV19
d_call: .
clone_size: .
j_call: TRBJ2-7

cdr3_aa: CASTNGSPLHF
cdr3_nt: TGTGCCAGCACTAACGGATCACCCCTCCACTTT
v_call: TRBV6-5
d_call: .
clone_size: .
j_call: TRBJ1-6

cdr3_aa: CASSDRPTDTQYF
cdr3_nt: TGTGCCAGTAGCGACAGGCCCACAGATACGCAGTATTTT
v_call: TRBV19
d_call: .
clone_size: once
j_call: TRBJ2-3

cdr3_aa: CASSLVVPSGYNEQFF
cdr3_nt: TGTGCCAGCAGCTTAGTTGTTCCTAGCGGCTACAATGAGCAGTTCTTC
v_call: TRBV7-8
d_call: TRBD2
clone_size: .
j_call: TRBJ2-1

cdr3_aa: CASSQPGQGSFGYTF
cdr3_nt: TGCGCCAGCAGCCAACCGGGACAGGGAAGTTTTGGCTACACCTTC
v_call: TRBV4-1
d_call: TRBD1
clone_size: once
j_call: TRBJ1-2

cdr3_aa: CASSKTVKREQYF
cdr3_nt: TGTGCCAGCAGCAAGACAGTCAAGAGAGAGCAGTACTTC
v_call: TRBV9
d_call: .
clone_size: .
j_call: TRBJ2-7

cdr3_aa: CASSVGVTGLDGYTF
cdr3_nt: TGTGCCAGCAGCGTAGGTGTGACAGGGTTGGATGGCTACACCTTC
v_call: TRBV9
d_call: TRBD1
clone_size: .
j_call: TRBJ1-2

cdr3_aa: CASSLESPQNSPLHF
cdr3_nt: TGCGCCAGCAGCTTGGAAAGCCCTCAAAATTCACCCCTCCACTTT
v_call: TRBV5-1
d_call: .
clone_size: .
j_call: TRBJ1-6

cdr3_aa: CASSVVGEPYNEQFF
cdr3_nt: TGTGCCAGCAGCGTAGTAGGCGAACCTTACAATGAGCAGTTCTTC
v_call: TRBV9
d_call: .
clone_size: .
j_call: TRBJ2-1

cdr3_aa: CASSWGQAPGYTF
cdr3_nt: TGTGCCAGCAGCTGGGGACAGGCCCCTGGGTACACCTTC
v_call: TRBV5-6
d_call: TRBD1
clone_size: .
j_call: TRBJ1-2

cdr3_aa: CARSHHGPDQPQHF
cdr3_nt: TGTGCCAGAAGTCATCATGGACCTGATCAGCCCCAGCATTTT
v_call: TRBV5-3
d_call: .
clone_size: .
j_call: TRBJ1-5

cdr3_aa: CAWSPTGPTQYF
cdr3_nt: TGTGCCTGGAGTCCCACTGGCCCTACGCAGTATTTT
v_call: TRBV30
d_call: .
clone_size: .
j_call: TRBJ2-3

cdr3_aa: CASTRLAGPGELFF
cdr3_nt: TGTGCCAGTACCCGACTAGCGGGACCCGGGGAGCTGTTTTTT
v_call: TRBV2
d_call: TRBD2
clone_size: .
j_call: TRBJ2-2

cdr3_aa: CASSLEAQAPNTEAFF
cdr3_nt: TGCGCCAGCAGCTTGGAGGCACAAGCCCCGAACACTGAAGCTTTCTTT
v_call: TRBV5-1
d_call: .
clone_size: .
j_call: TRBJ1-1

cdr3_aa: CASSSTTLTEAFF
cdr3_nt: TGTGCCAGCAGCTCCACGACGCTCACTGAAGCTTTCTTT
v_call: TRBV7-9
d_call: .
clone_size: .
j_call: TRBJ1-1

cdr3_aa: CASSTFGGASREKLFF
cdr3_nt: TGTGCCAGCAGTACGTTCGGGGGAGCAAGTCGTGAAAAACTGTTTTTT
v_call: TRBV28
d_call: .
clone_size: .
j_call: TRBJ1-4

cdr3_aa: CASIQGPANTGELFF
cdr3_nt: TGTGCCAGCATCCAAGGGCCCGCGAACACCGGGGAGCTGTTTTTT
v_call: TRBV2
d_call: .
clone_size: .
j_call: TRBJ2-2

cdr3_aa: CASSPRGPNQPQHF
cdr3_nt: TGTGCCAGCAGTCCTAGGGGGCCCAATCAGCCCCAGCATTTT
v_call: TRBV6-5
d_call: TRBD1
clone_size: .
j_call: TRBJ1-5

cdr3_aa: CASSQDYSREQYF
cdr3_nt: TGCGCCAGCAGCCAAGATTACAGCCGCGAGCAGTACTTC
v_call: TRBV4-3
d_call: .
clone_size: once
j_call: TRBJ2-7

cdr3_aa: CSVEAVWAGELFF
cdr3_nt: TGCAGCGTTGAAGCCGTTTGGGCCGGGGAGCTGTTTTTT
v_call: TRBV29-1
d_call: .
clone_size: .
j_call: TRBJ2-2

cdr3_aa: CASSFREHSYEQYF
cdr3_nt: TGTGCCAGCAGTTTTCGGGAGCATTCCTACGAGCAGTACTTC
v_call: TRBV27
d_call: .
clone_size: .
j_call: TRBJ2-7

cdr3_aa: CASSQESEGAYTGELFF
cdr3_nt: TGCGCCAGCAGCCAAGAGTCTGAGGGGGCCTACACCGGGGAGCTGTTTTTT
v_call: TRBV4-3
d_call: TRBD1
clone_size: .
j_call: TRBJ2-2

cdr3_aa: CASSQDRNTEAFF
cdr3_nt: TGTGCCAGCAGCCAGGACAGGAACACTGAAGCTTTCTTT
v_call: TRBV7-3
d_call: .
clone_size: .
j_call: TRBJ1-1

cdr3_aa: CASSLGTGLNEQFF
cdr3_nt: TGTGCCAGCAGTTTAGGGACAGGCCTCAATGAGCAGTTCTTC
v_call: TRBV27
d_call: TRBD1
clone_size: .
j_call: TRBJ2-1

cdr3_aa: CASSLVGRATYNEQFF
cdr3_nt: TGCGCCAGCAGCTTGGTGGGGAGGGCCACCTACAATGAGCAGTTCTTC
v_call: TRBV5-1
d_call: TRBD2
clone_size: .
j_call: TRBJ2-1

cdr3_aa: CASSLAGTQEETQYF
cdr3_nt: TGTGCCAGCAGCTTAGCGGGAACCCAGGAAGAGACCCAGTACTTC
v_call: TRBV7-2
d_call: .
clone_size: .
j_call: TRBJ2-5

cdr3_aa: CASSYAANYGYTF
cdr3_nt: TGTGCCAGCAGTTACGCAGCTAACTATGGCTACACCTTC
v_call: TRBV6-6
d_call: .
clone_size: .
j_call: TRBJ1-2

cdr3_aa: CASSFGDTNYGYTF
cdr3_nt: TGTGCCAGCAGCTTTGGTGATACTAACTATGGCTACACCTTC
v_call: TRBV5-6
d_call: .
clone_size: .
j_call: TRBJ1-2

cdr3_aa: CASDDSGNTIYF
cdr3_nt: TGTGCCTCGGACGACTCTGGAAACACCATATATTTT
v_call: TRBV30
d_call: .
clone_size: .
j_call: TRBJ1-3

cdr3_aa: CASSPDRGPYEQYF
cdr3_nt: TGTGCCAGCAGCCCGGACAGGGGGCCATACGAGCAGTACTTC
v_call: TRBV7-2
d_call: TRBD1
clone_size: .
j_call: TRBJ2-7

cdr3_aa: CATSREDRGRDSPLHF
cdr3_nt: TGTGCCACCAGCAGAGAGGACAGGGGTCGGGATTCACCCCTCCACTTT
v_call: TRBV15
d_call: TRBD1
clone_size: few
j_call: TRBJ1-6

cdr3_aa: CASTPGGEPTEAFF
cdr3_nt: TGCGCCAGCACCCCCGGAGGGGAGCCAACTGAAGCTTTCTTT
v_call: TRBV5-1
d_call: .
clone_size: .
j_call: TRBJ1-1